This T cell receptor beta chain was profiled in a study of T cell repertoires in ileal Crohn's disease. For the study at large: All patients had surgery for stricturing (roughly 61%) or penetrating (39%) disease.

The protocol was immunoSEQ multiplex PCR, while the TCRdb copy is restricted to in-frame clones and leaves out a portion. The table includes fewer than 20,000 clones, over 50% detected once. Points on this clone: What it binds is not known.

Included were adult ileal or ileocolonic Crohn's patients indicated for ileocolonic resection. The germline V gene has CDR1 LNHDA and CDR2 SQIVND (reference sequence). The CDR3 length is 15 residues. Trimming took off 4 bases at V and 2 bases at J, with 11 bases between the two ends. Study results and limitations: Sorted CD8 T cells held more high-frequency clones than CD4.

The sequencing sample was made of ileal tissue. The clonotype was recovered from an adult with Crohn's disease. This chain connects TRBV19 to TRBJ1-4; D not certain. CDR3: CASSNGKRTNEKLFF. The CDR3 DNA is TGTGCCAGTAGTAACGGGAAAAGGACTAATGAAAAACTGTTTTTT.